This T cell receptor (beta chain) appears in the sequencing data of a study of a mutant IDH1 vaccine in newly diagnosed glioma. As for the study in general: Onset of vaccination occurred 4-6 weeks following radiotherapy alone, or with temozolomide cycles. Earlier care involved radiotherapy, temozolomide, or both, and the majority received both.

Clones were read by immunoSEQ multiplex PCR, and TCRdb kept only the in-frame ones, dropping some. The sample has tens of thousands of clones, roughly four fifths seen once; the top ten hold roughly 10%. Germline loops: CDR1 SGHKS, CDR2 YYEKEE (reference sequence). The CDR3 sequence is 14 residues long. V was shortened by 0 bases and J by 3 bases, with 10 bases between the two germline ends. Noted time point: week 47, end of study. Each vaccine dose was 300 ug of mutant IDH1 20-mer peptide, with topical imiquimod. The donors' diagnosis was new WHO grade 3 or 4 astrocytoma that was IDH1-mutant and ATRX-lost. Concerning this clone itself: Its matching antigen is unknown.

The source material was PBMCs, sampled from a glioma patient whose treatment included an IDH1 peptide vaccine. The receptor comes from a man aged 40-49 years with glioma. The chain joins TRBV5-5 to TRBJ2-7; no reliable D call. The CDR3 DNA reads TGTGCCAGCAGCTTGGAAGGGTCTAACTACGAGCAGTACGTC. This encodes CASSLEGSNYEQYV.